A selection of T cell receptor beta chains follows, all from one sample in a study of blood T cells in healthy people across ages. One entry per CDR3 protein, called by TCRdb with MiXCR from the 5' RACE reads. This sample has 650,000 to 1,000,000 distinct CDR3 sequences; about 45% occur once, and the top ten carry around 18%. Material: blood. The receptors originated from an older man in good health. CDR3s include the opening cysteine and the closing phenylalanine or tryptophan. Fields, in order: CDR3 length, J gene, clone size, D gene, V gene, CDR3 DNA, CDR3 protein. D genes are given only for firm matches. Clone size is shown for a subset of rows, as once, few, many or a class of expanded clone.

>12|TRBJ2-5|NA|NA|TRBV20-1
TGCAGTGCTAGAAAGCTACAAGAGACCCAGTACTTC
CSARKLQETQYF
>15|TRBJ2-5|few|NA|TRBV5-1
TGTGCCAGCAGCTTATTGGGGCAAGGACAAGAGACCCAGTACTTC
CASSLLGQGQETQYF
>14|TRBJ2-7|few|TRBD1|TRBV20-1
TGCAGTGCTAGAGTGGACAGGGGGTCCTACGAGCAGTACTTC
CSARVDRGSYEQYF
>13|TRBJ1-2|many|TRBD1|TRBV7-3
TGTGCCAGCAGCCCCGGACAGGGTCATGCCCGCACCTTC
CASSPGQGHARTF
>11|TRBJ2-1|NA|NA|TRBV10-3
TGTGCCATCGGGACGATCCATGAGCAGTTCTTC
CAIGTIHEQFF
>15|TRBJ1-2|NA|NA|TRBV7-2
TGTGCCAGCAGCTTAGTGGCAGGGGACAACTATGGCTACACCTTC
CASSLVAGDNYGYTF
>15|TRBJ2-7|many|NA|TRBV11-3
TGTGCCAGCCGTGCCCCCGCGGGCAACTCCTACGAGCAGTACTTC
CASRAPAGNSYEQYF
>13|TRBJ2-1|few|NA|TRBV20-1
TGCAGTGCTAGAGCGGACCACTACAATGAGCAGTTCTTC
CSARADHYNEQFF
>12|TRBJ2-3|NA|NA|TRBV29-1
TGCAGCGTTGAAGGGAGGGCAGATACGCAGTATTTT
CSVEGRADTQYF
>15|TRBJ2-7|NA|TRBD2|TRBV29-1
TGCAGCGTTGATAAGGCGGGAGGGAAGGTATACGAGCAGTACTTC
CSVDKAGGKVYEQYF
>16|TRBJ2-1|NA|NA|TRBV27
TGTGCCAGCAGAACTACGGCGGCTAGTTCCTACAATGAGCAGTTCTTC
CASRTTAASSYNEQFF
>14|TRBJ2-3|few|NA|TRBV5-1
TGCGCCAGCAGCCCGAACGGATTCACAGATACGCAGTATTTT
CASSPNGFTDTQYF
>13|TRBJ2-1|NA|NA|TRBV27
TGTGCCAGCAGTTTCCGCCGGGGTAGTGAGCAGTTCTTC
CASSFRRGSEQFF
>14|TRBJ2-5|many|NA|TRBV12-3/TRBV12-4
TGTGCCAGCAGTTTCGGCGGGAAACAAGAGACCCAGTACTTC
CASSFGGKQETQYF
>19|TRBJ2-3|few|TRBD2|TRBV9
TGTGCCAGCCCCAAAAGCCCCGGGGCTAGCGGGAGGGCATCAGATACGCAGTATTTT
CASPKSPGASGRASDTQYF
>15|TRBJ1-5|NA|NA|TRBV10-3
TGTGCCATCAGAGAAGGGAGGGATAGCAATCAGCCCCAGCATTTT
CAIREGRDSNQPQHF
>13|TRBJ2-5|NA|NA|TRBV20-1
TGCAGTGCTAACCCTCTTAAGGGCTGGAGCCAGTACTTC
CSANPLKGWSQYF
>12|TRBJ2-7|many|NA|TRBV12-3/TRBV12-4
TGTGCCAGCCTGTCGGCGGGCTACGAGCAGTACTTC
CASLSAGYEQYF
>15|TRBJ2-5|NA|NA|TRBV9
TGTGCCAGCAGCGTAGACGGGACACCTCGAGGGACCCAGTACTTC
CASSVDGTPRGTQYF
>13|TRBJ2-1|NA|NA|TRBV3-1
TGTGCCAGCAGCCAAGTTGCTGGTTTTGAGCAGTTCTTC
CASSQVAGFEQFF
>15|TRBJ2-7|NA|TRBD1|TRBV11-3
TGTGCCAGCAACCAGAGGGGACAGGGGGCCCACGAGCAGTACTTC
CASNQRGQGAHEQYF
>18|TRBJ2-5|once|NA|TRBV5-1
TGCGCCAGCAGCGCGAGAGTTCCATCTAAGGGGTACCAAGAGACCCAGTACTTC
CASSARVPSKGYQETQYF
>14|TRBJ2-5|few|NA|TRBV28
TGTGCCAGCAGTTTCCGGGACTCCCAACAGACCCAGTACTTC
CASSFRDSQQTQYF
>15|TRBJ2-3|few|TRBD2|TRBV9
TGTGCCAGCAGCGGAATTAGCGGGGTCACAGATACGCAGTATTTT
CASSGISGVTDTQYF
>16|TRBJ1-1|NA|NA|TRBV4-3
TGCGCCAGCAGCCAAGCCTTCGGAATCATGAACACTGAAGCTTTCTTT
CASSQAFGIMNTEAFF
>11|TRBJ2-7|many|NA|TRBV12-3/TRBV12-4
TGTGCCAGCAGCTTAGCTCACGAGCAGTACTTC
CASSLAHEQYF
>14|TRBJ2-3|NA|TRBD1|TRBV29-1
TGCAGCGTTCAGACAGGGGGCCGCACAGATACGCAGTATTTT
CSVQTGGRTDTQYF
>10|TRBJ2-7|many|NA|TRBV29-1
TGCAGCGTTGGAGAGTTCGAGCAGTACTTC
CSVGEFEQYF
>15|TRBJ2-1|NA|TRBD2|TRBV6-4
TGTGCCAGCAGTGACTCTAGCGGGGATTACAATGAGCAGTTCTTC
CASSDSSGDYNEQFF
>15|TRBJ2-1|NA|TRBD2|TRBV9
TGTGCCAGCAGCGCCCAGGTGCGGGAGGTTAGTGAGCAGTTCTTC
CASSAQVREVSEQFF
>15|TRBJ1-1|NA|NA|TRBV14
TGTGCCAGCAGCCAAGAGACAGCCTTGAACACTGAAGCTTTCTTT
CASSQETALNTEAFF
>18|TRBJ2-5|NA|NA|TRBV20-1
TGCAGTGCCAACCACCTTGAGGGCCTAGCTGCTGGTAAAGAGACCCAGTACTTC
CSANHLEGLAAGKETQYF
>19|TRBJ2-3|many|TRBD2|TRBV7-6
TGTGCCAGCAGCCTAAGGACTAGCGGGAGGGGAACTAGCACAGATACGCAGTATTTT
CASSLRTSGRGTSTDTQYF
>16|TRBJ2-1|few|TRBD1|TRBV11-1
TGTGCCAGCAGCAGTGCTTCGGGACAGGTGAACAATGAGCAGTTCTTC
CASSSASGQVNNEQFF
>14|TRBJ2-1|NA|TRBD2|TRBV20-1
TGCAGTGCTGTGGGACTAGCGGGAGTACTTGAGCAGTTCTTC
CSAVGLAGVLEQFF
>16|TRBJ2-5|few|NA|TRBV7-3
TGTGCCAGCAGCTTGCTGGGGCCAGTGCCCCAAGAGACCCAGTACTTC
CASSLLGPVPQETQYF
>15|TRBJ1-5|few|TRBD1|TRBV30
TGTGCCTGGAGTCTACAGGGGGCGCAAGGTCAGCCCCAGCATTTT
CAWSLQGAQGQPQHF
>12|TRBJ2-2|NA|NA|TRBV2
TGTACCAGCAATCGGGGAACCGGGGAGCTGTTTTTT
CTSNRGTGELFF
>13|TRBJ2-1|NA|NA|TRBV2
TGTGCCAGCCTTTTAGGGGCCTACAATGAGCAGTTCTTC
CASLLGAYNEQFF
>11|TRBJ1-2|few|NA|TRBV2
TGTGCCAGCATAGGCCCACATGGCTACACCTTC
CASIGPHGYTF
>14|TRBJ2-7|many|NA|TRBV10-3
TGTGCCATCAGCGAGGGACGGAATACCTACGAGCAGTACTTC
CAISEGRNTYEQYF
>16|TRBJ2-1|NA|NA|TRBV29-1
TGCAGCGTTGCCTCCGGGACTCAGTCGGGGAAGAATGAGCAGTTCTTC
CSVASGTQSGKNEQFF